The rows below give T cell receptor beta chains drawn from one sample of a study of T-cell reconstitution after alpha-beta-depleted transplantation in children. TCRdb independently ran MiXCR on the PCR reads; one entry per CDR3 protein. The table has approximately 490,000 distinct CDR3 sequences, 10% to 13% seen once; the top ten hold roughly 2.1%. The sample in question was PBMCs, obtained before TCRalphabeta/CD19-depleted stem cell transplant. The receptor set was obtained from a child under 10 years old with inherited bone marrow failure, due to receive a stem cell transplant. Both conserved end residues are part of each CDR3. D genes are given only for firm matches. Size is omitted from some rows. Given values are once, few, many or a class for expanded clones.

many	TRBV9	TRBD2	TRBJ2-1	CASSEEAGVPSNEQFF	TGTGCCAGCAGCGAGGAAGCGGGAGTTCCGAGTAATGAGCAGTTCTTC
NA	TRBV30	NA	TRBJ1-2	CAWSVLRGGYGYTF	TGTGCCTGGAGTGTACTCAGGGGAGGCTATGGCTACACCTTC
NA	TRBV29-1	TRBD1	TRBJ2-7	CSVGDSPDEQYF	TGCAGCGTTGGGGACAGTCCCGACGAGCAGTACTTC
many	TRBV5-1	TRBD1	TRBJ1-5	CASSLGTGPYNQPQHF	TGCGCCAGCAGCTTGGGGACAGGGCCTTACAATCAGCCCCAGCATTTT
many	TRBV2	TRBD1	TRBJ1-1	CASSETGGNTEAFF	TGTGCCAGCAGTGAGACAGGGGGGAACACTGAAGCTTTCTTT
many	TRBV4-3	NA	TRBJ2-1	CASSQEIGSNEQFF	TGCGCCAGCAGCCAAGAGATCGGTAGCAATGAGCAGTTCTTC
NA	TRBV20-1	NA	TRBJ1-2	CSVHSSYGYTF	TGCAGTGTACACAGCAGCTATGGCTACACCTTC
many	TRBV7-8	NA	TRBJ2-5	CASSLATLGTQYF	TGTGCCAGCAGCCTTGCTACCTTGGGGACCCAGTACTTC
NA	TRBV6-1	TRBD2	TRBJ2-1	CASSQSGSLNNEQFF	TGTGCCAGCAGTCAGAGCGGGAGCTTGAACAATGAGCAGTTCTTC
many	TRBV15	NA	TRBJ2-1	CATSHEATYNEQFF	TGTGCCACCAGCCACGAGGCCACCTACAATGAGCAGTTCTTC
NA	TRBV20-1	NA	TRBJ2-2	CSAYVGPGVTTGELFF	TGCAGTGCATACGTGGGACCAGGGGTCACCACCGGGGAGCTGTTTTTT
few	TRBV11-2	TRBD2	TRBJ2-2	CASSPHSGTNTGELFF	TGTGCCAGCAGCCCCCATAGCGGGACGAACACCGGGGAGCTGTTTTTT
many	TRBV27	TRBD1	TRBJ2-7	CASSFRQGHEQYF	TGTGCCAGCAGTTTCCGACAGGGCCACGAGCAGTACTTC
few	TRBV18	TRBD2	TRBJ2-1	CASSPASGSSFYNEQFF	TGTGCCAGCTCACCCGCTAGCGGGAGTTCCTTCTACAATGAGCAGTTCTTC
many	TRBV28	NA	TRBJ1-1	CASSLAVGGGNTEAFF	TGTGCCAGCAGTTTGGCGGTGGGGGGGGGCAACACTGAAGCTTTCTTT
few	TRBV5-4	NA	TRBJ2-1	CASSPQVAGLNNEQFF	TGTGCCAGCAGCCCTCAGGTGGCGGGTCTGAACAATGAGCAGTTCTTC
NA	TRBV5-4	NA	TRBJ1-2	CASSLFTDGYTF	TGTGCCAGCAGCTTGTTCACAGATGGCTACACCTTC
many	TRBV20-1	NA	TRBJ1-5	CSARVWGDSNQPQHF	TGCAGTGCTAGAGTCTGGGGAGATAGCAATCAGCCCCAGCATTTT
few	TRBV7-9	NA	TRBJ1-1	CASSPKRLAETEAFF	TGTGCCAGCAGCCCGAAGCGCCTTGCCGAAACTGAAGCTTTCTTT
NA	TRBV4-3	TRBD1	TRBJ1-1	CASSGDRGRDTEAFF	TGCGCCAGCAGCGGAGACAGGGGGCGGGACACTGAAGCTTTCTTT
many	TRBV20-1	TRBD2	TRBJ2-7	CSANRLAGDHEQYF	TGCAGTGCAAACAGACTAGCGGGAGACCACGAGCAGTACTTC
many	TRBV27	NA	TRBJ2-7	CASSPSVYSYEQYF	TGTGCCAGCAGTCCTAGCGTGTACTCCTACGAGCAGTACTTC
many	TRBV19	NA	TRBJ1-1	CATRRGPHTEAFF	TGTGCCACCCGACGCGGGCCGCACACTGAAGCTTTCTTT
NA	TRBV5-1	NA	TRBJ2-7	CASSLVGDPTYEQYF	TGCGCCAGCAGCTTGGTCGGGGACCCGACCTACGAGCAGTACTTC
once	TRBV6-2/TRBV6-3	NA	TRBJ2-7	CASSYSGHIYEQYF	TGTGCCAGCAGTTACTCCGGGCATATCTACGAGCAGTACTTC
NA	TRBV28	NA	TRBJ2-7	CARSPGSGHRALGEQYF	TGTGCCAGGAGCCCCGGGAGCGGACACCGGGCTCTCGGCGAGCAGTACTTC
NA	TRBV5-4	TRBD2	TRBJ2-1	CASSSLAGSDKNEQFF	TGTGCCAGCAGCTCGCTAGCGGGATCGGATAAAAATGAGCAGTTCTTC
many	TRBV20-1	TRBD2	TRBJ2-7	CSALSRTSEYEQYF	TGCAGTGCTCTCTCCAGGACTAGCGAGTACGAGCAGTACTTC
many	TRBV10-1	NA	TRBJ2-7	CASSDSPYEQYF	TGCGCCAGCAGTGACAGCCCCTACGAGCAGTACTTC
many	TRBV27	TRBD1	TRBJ1-1	CASRIGQGNTEAFF	TGTGCCAGCAGGATCGGACAGGGGAACACTGAAGCTTTCTTT
few	TRBV10-3	TRBD2	TRBJ2-2	CAISELAGERTGELFF	TGTGCCATCAGTGAGCTAGCGGGAGAAAGGACCGGGGAGCTGTTTTTT
NA	TRBV4-2	NA	TRBJ2-4	CASGPRVPDIQYF	TGTGCCAGCGGACCCAGGGTTCCTGACATTCAGTACTTC
many	TRBV2	NA	TRBJ2-1	CASRPNEQFF	TGTGCCAGCAGACCCAATGAGCAGTTCTTC
NA	TRBV18	NA	TRBJ2-7	CASSPLGGACEQYF	TGTGCCAGCTCACCACTCGGGGGAGCATGCGAGCAGTACTTC
few	TRBV4-3	NA	TRBJ2-7	CASSQDLIVNYEQYF	TGCGCCAGCAGCCAAGATCTTATAGTCAACTACGAGCAGTACTTC
many	TRBV19	TRBD1	TRBJ2-7	CASSTDRGSYEQYF	TGTGCCAGTAGTACCGACAGGGGCTCCTACGAGCAGTACTTC
many	TRBV28	NA	TRBJ2-1	CASSLSYNEQFF	TGTGCCAGCAGTTTGTCGTACAATGAGCAGTTCTTC
NA	TRBV20-1	TRBD2	TRBJ2-3	CSAPPSGSRLNTQYF	TGCAGTGCCCCCCCTAGCGGGAGTCGTCTAAATACGCAGTATTTT
many	TRBV28	TRBD2	TRBJ2-5	CASSRRLAPETQYF	TGTGCCAGCAGCCGCAGACTAGCGCCAGAGACCCAGTACTTC
many	TRBV20-1	NA	TRBJ1-6	CSASSSPLHF	TGCAGTGCTAGTTCTTCACCCCTCCACTTT